The subject of this entry is one T cell receptor beta chain. The antigen is not known. This sample is part of a study of blood T cells in healthy people across ages. Findings of the study overall: One million T cells yielded diversity estimates that were considered underestimates. Unknown donor CMV status possibly confounded expanded clonotype changes. A greater number of naive CD4+ cells and higher diversity distinguished long-lived donors from aged donors.

PCR was performed a second time for about 7 to 12 cycles using a sample-barcoded 5' primer and a J-beta primer mix. Sequencing recovered at least 2.5 million CDR3-containing paired-end reads from each sample. TCRdb independently ran MiXCR on the 5' RACE reads; one entry per CDR3 protein. The sample includes roughly 1.5 million distinct CDR3 sequences, roughly 43% of them seen just once. The CDR3 is 12 amino acids. Germline lookup yields CDR1 SGHVS and CDR2 FNYEAQ. The sequenced sample was blood. This chain connects TRBV7-6 to TRBJ2-5; no definite D call. The DNA end lines up better with TRBJ2-7; the J call may be wrong. This TCR was sampled from a woman aged 18-29 years in good health. CDR3 DNA: TGTGCCAGCAGCTTATCACAGAGCGAGCAGTACTTC. This encodes CASSLSQSEQYF.